The 8 T cell receptor beta chains given below trace back to one sample, sequenced in a study of shared clonotypes between healthy human individuals. Clones were read by immunoSEQ multiplex PCR, and TCRdb kept only the in-frame ones, dropping some. The sample includes millions of clones, roughly 94% of them seen just once. Sequenced: naive CD4+ T cells sorted from blood. Indicated subset: CD45RA+ positively selected. The origin of the receptors is a man aged 18 to 29 in good health.

On this clone: This same CDR3 is encoded by further DNA sequences in the sample. The genes are TRBV28 and TRBJ2-7; D not certain. Germline CDR1 and CDR2: MDHEN and SYDVKM. The CDR3 loop spans 11 amino acids. Deletions cut 6 bases from V and 3 bases from J, with 6 bases between. CDR3 protein: CASSRSYEQYF. The CDR3 DNA follows: TGTGCCAGCAGCCGTAGCTACGAGCAGTACTTC. Together with reference TRBV28 and TRBJ2-7, the CDR3 gives the full variable domain: DVKVTQSSRYLVKRTGEKVFLECVQDMDHENMFWYRQDPGLGLRLIYFSYDVKMKEKGDIPEGYSVSREKKERFSLILESASTNQTSMYLCASSRSYEQYFGPGTRLTVT.

The chain carries TRBV18 and TRBJ1-5; 9 nucleotides match TRBD1. Per germline, CDR1 KGHSH and CDR2 LQKENI. V was pared by 4 bases and J by 0 bases, with 13 bases of the junction left unmatched. There are 19 residues in the CDR3. CDR3 amino acids: CASSHKSGTGTNSNQPQHF. The CDR3 DNA follows: TGTGCCAGCTCACACAAATCCGGGACAGGGACTAATAGCAATCAGCCCCAGCATTTT.

The gene calls are TRBV7-9 and TRBJ1-5; possible D gene TRBD1, 6 bases. This CDR3 spans 16 amino acids. V lost 4 bases, J lost 1 base, and 14 bases lay in between. The germline gives CDR1 SEHNR, CDR2 FQNEAQ (reference sequence). The DNA of the CDR3 is TGTGCCAGCAGCTGGGGGGCTGGAGAGAGCAATCAGCCCCAGCATTTT. Translation gives CASSWGAGESNQPQHF. The full variable domain, completed using reference TRBV7-9 and TRBJ1-5, is DTGVSQNPRHKITKRGQNVTFRCDPISEHNRLYWYRQTLGQGPEFLTYFQNEAQLEKSRLLSDRFSAERPKGSFSTLEIQRTEQGDSAMYLCASSWGAGESNQPQHFGDGTRLSIL.

This chain links TRBV27 with TRBJ1-5; 9 nucleotides align to TRBD1. The CDR3 is 15 amino acids. CDR1 and CDR2 (germline): MNHEY, SMNVEV (reference sequence). V was pared by 6 bases and J by 2 bases, with 5 bases of the junction left unmatched. CDR3 in DNA: TGTGCCAGCAGCGGACAGGGGACGGGCAATCAGCCCCAGCATTTT. It encodes CASSGQGTGNQPQHF.

The chain couples TRBV7-2 to TRBJ1-3, with D unclear. V was shortened by 0 bases and J by 0 bases, with 9 bases between the two germline ends. Germline V CDR1 and CDR2: SGHTA, FQGNSA. The CDR3 has 16 amino acids. Here the CDR3 reads CASSLAGFFSGNTIYF. In DNA form, the CDR3 reads TGTGCCAGCAGCTTAGCAGGTTTTTTCTCTGGAAACACCATATATTTT.

The CDR3 protein is CASSPKQGRTDTQYF. The CDR3 DNA reads as TGTGCCAGCAGTCCCAAACAGGGACGCACAGATACGCAGTATTTT. The V call is TRBV6-5, the J call TRBJ2-3, with D possibly matching TRBD1 (6 bases). The CDR3 sequence is 15 residues long. Germline CDR1 is MNHEY and CDR2 is SVGAGI. Trimming took 5 bases from V and 1 from J, leaving 13 bases between them.

CDR3 amino acids: CASSLTGQGYNEQFF. The CDR3 DNA follows: TGTGCCAGCAGCTTGACGGGACAGGGATACAATGAGCAGTTCTTC. The chain has TRBV5-6 and TRBJ2-1, with 9 bases that match TRBD1. The CDR3 runs 15 residues. V shed 1 base and J 4 bases; nucleotides not matched to a gene: 3. Germline V gene data show CDR1 as SGHDT and CDR2 as YYEEEE.

The chain joins TRBV5-6 to TRBJ1-2, with D uncertain. Germline V gene lookup returns CDR1 SGHDT and CDR2 YYEEEE. Trimming pared 1 base from V and 4 bases from J, leaving 11 bases between. The CDR3 sequence is 14 residues long. The CDR3 region has the DNA TGTGCCAGCAGCTTGCCCGAGGCGGGCTATGGCTACACCTTC. Its protein product is CASSLPEAGYGYTF. The whole variable domain, filled in from reference TRBV5-6 and TRBJ1-2, reads DAGVTQSPTHLIKTRGQQVTLRCSPKSGHDTVSWYQQALGQGPQFIFQYYEEEERQRGNFPDRFSGHQFPNYSSELNVNALLLGDSALYLCASSLPEAGYGYTFGSGTRLTVV.